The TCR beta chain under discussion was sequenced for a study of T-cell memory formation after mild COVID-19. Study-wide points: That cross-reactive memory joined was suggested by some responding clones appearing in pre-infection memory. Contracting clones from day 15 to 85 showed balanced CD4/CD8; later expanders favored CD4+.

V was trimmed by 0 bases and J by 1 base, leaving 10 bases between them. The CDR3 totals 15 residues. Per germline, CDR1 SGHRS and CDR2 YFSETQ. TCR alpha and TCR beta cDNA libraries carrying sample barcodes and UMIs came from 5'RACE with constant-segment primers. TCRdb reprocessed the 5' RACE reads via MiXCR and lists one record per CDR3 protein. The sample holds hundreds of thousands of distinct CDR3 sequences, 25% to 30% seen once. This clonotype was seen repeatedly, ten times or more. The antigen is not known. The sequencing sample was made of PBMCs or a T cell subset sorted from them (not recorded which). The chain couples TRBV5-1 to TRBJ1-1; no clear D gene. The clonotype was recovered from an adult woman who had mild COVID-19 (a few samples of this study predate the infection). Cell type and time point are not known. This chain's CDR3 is CASSLAGITNTEAFF. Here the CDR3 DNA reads TGCGCCAGCAGCTTGGCCGGCATCACGAACACTGAAGCTTTCTTT.